The rows below give T cell receptor beta chains drawn from one sample of a study of shared clonotypes between healthy human individuals. Produced via immunoSEQ multiplex PCR; TCRdb's table is partial and in-frame only. This table has about 2.4 million clones, 93% appearing once. The sequenced material came from naive CD4+ T cells from PBMCs. The receptor set was obtained from a man younger than 35 in good health. Some clones in this sample may be carry-over from other donors' samples. Both conserved end residues are part of each CDR3. A D gene is named only where the DNA matches it firmly. Clone size, where shown, is once, few, many, or a class for clones that have expanded.

-	TRBJ2-2	14	TRBV19	-	TGTGCCAGTAGTATAGCCCGGAGGACCGGGGAGCTGTTTTTT	CASSIARRTGELFF
TRBD1	TRBJ1-2	13	TRBV7-2	-	TGTGCCAGCAGCTTGGGACAGATAATAGGCTACACCTTC	CASSLGQIIGYTF
TRBD1	TRBJ1-4	16	TRBV5-1	once	TGCGCCAGCAGCTCGTACAGGGGGCGCAAGAATGAAAAACTGTTTTTT	CASSSYRGRKNEKLFF
TRBD1	TRBJ2-7	13	TRBV6-5	-	TGTGCCAGCAGTTGGGTCAGGGGGAACGAGCAGTACTTC	CASSWVRGNEQYF
TRBD2	TRBJ2-5	14	TRBV5-1	-	TGCGCCAGCAGCCCCACCGCGGGGGAAGAGACCCAGTACTTC	CASSPTAGEETQYF
TRBD2	TRBJ2-1	15	TRBV5-1	-	TGCGCCAGCAGCTTACTAGCGGACCACTACAATGAGCAGTTCTTC	CASSLLADHYNEQFF
TRBD2	TRBJ2-1	15	TRBV5-1	-	TGCGCCAGCAGCATAGGACTAGCGGTACAGGGTGAGCAGTTCTTC	CASSIGLAVQGEQFF
-	TRBJ1-2	14	TRBV6-5	-	TGTGCCAGCAGTTACGGGCAGCCCGGAGGAGGCTACACCTTC	CASSYGQPGGGYTF
TRBD2	TRBJ2-7	16	TRBV5-1	-	TGCGCCAGCAGCTTGGGGACTAGCGGGAGACCCTACGAGCAGTACTTC	CASSLGTSGRPYEQYF
-	TRBJ2-7	14	TRBV16	few	TGTGCCAGCAGCGCCCGGGGCGGGACCTACGAGCAGTACTTC	CASSARGGTYEQYF
-	TRBJ1-5	14	TRBV5-8	-	TGTGCCAGCAGCGCTCTAGCAACAAATCAGCCCCAGCATTTT	CASSALATNQPQHF
-	TRBJ2-7	16	TRBV27	-	TGTGCCAGCAGCCCCCTCCGTGGGACCCGAGTCCACGAGCAGTACTTC	CASSPLRGTRVHEQYF
-	TRBJ2-3	14	TRBV9	-	TGTGCCAGCAGCGCGAGCATTAGCACAGATACGCAGTATTTT	CASSASISTDTQYF
TRBD1	TRBJ1-2	15	TRBV28	-	TGTGCCAGCACGGGAGGGACAGGGGGTTTCCAAGGCTACACCTTC	CASTGGTGGFQGYTF
-	TRBJ2-7	15	TRBV10-1	-	TGCGCCAGCAGTGGGTCGGTTGGTCTATCCTACGAGCAGTACTTC	CASSGSVGLSYEQYF
-	TRBJ1-1	14	TRBV7-6	once	TGTGCCAGCACCAAAATGGGATCCGGGACGATCGCTTTCTTT	CASTKMGSGTIAFF
TRBD1	TRBJ1-5	17	TRBV4-1	-	TGCGCCAGCAGCCAACCCATGCAGGGGGCGCGGGGGCAGCCCCAGCATTTT	CASSQPMQGARGQPQHF
-	TRBJ1-2	14	TRBV5-8	once	TGTGCCAGCAGCTTCCCAGGACAGCTTGGCCACTTCACCTTC	CASSFPGQLGHFTF
-	TRBJ2-2	13	TRBV19	-	TGTGCCAGTAATCAAGGGGTCCCCGGGGAGCTGTTTTTT	CASNQGVPGELFF
-	TRBJ1-5	15	TRBV2	-	TGTGCCACCGACCAAACCGGGAACCTTAATCAGCCCCAGCATTTT	CATDQTGNLNQPQHF
TRBD2	TRBJ2-5	16	TRBV7-9	-	TGTGCCAGCAGTTTTAGGGCGCGGGAGGCCCAAGAGACCCAGTACTTC	CASSFRAREAQETQYF
-	TRBJ2-1	13	TRBV5-1	-	TGCGCCAGCGGTCGGAGTGCCAGCAATGAGCAGTTCTTC	CASGRSASNEQFF
TRBD2	TRBJ2-1	16	TRBV27	-	TGTGCCAGCAGCCGACCGGGACTAGCGGGTCAAAATGAGCAGTTCTTC	CASSRPGLAGQNEQFF
-	TRBJ1-4	15	TRBV7-2	-	TGTGCCAGCAGCTTATTGACCCGACCGAATGAAAAACTGTTTTTT	CASSLLTRPNEKLFF
-	TRBJ2-2	14	TRBV14	-	TGTGCCAGCAGCCCGGGACTTTACACCGGGGAGCTGTTTTTT	CASSPGLYTGELFF
-	TRBJ2-3	17	TRBV25-1	-	TGTGCCAGCAGTGTACCGCTGAAGGGTGGGGAAACAGATACGCAGTATTTT	CASSVPLKGGETDTQYF
-	TRBJ2-5	13	TRBV5-1	once	TGCGCCAGCAGCTTGGGTCAGGAGGAGACCCAGTACTTC	CASSLGQEETQYF
TRBD1	TRBJ1-1	14	TRBV5-4	-	TGTGCCAGCAGCCGGGGACAGGGAGACACTGAAGCTTTCTTT	CASSRGQGDTEAFF
-	TRBJ1-5	15	TRBV6-6	-	TGTGCCAGCATCAACGGGTGGTCAGGGGACCAGCCCCAGCATTTT	CASINGWSGDQPQHF
TRBD1	TRBJ2-2	17	TRBV11-2	-	TGTGCCAGCAGCCCCACAGGGGGCCGTTCGAACACCGGGGAGCTGTTTTTT	CASSPTGGRSNTGELFF
TRBD2	TRBJ2-7	14	TRBV19	-	TGTGCCAGTAGAGTTTCTAGCGGGAGCTACGAGCAGTACTTC	CASRVSSGSYEQYF
-	TRBJ1-3	15	TRBV19	once	TGTGCCAGTAGTATGACCAGGCCCCCTGGAAACACCATATATTTT	CASSMTRPPGNTIYF
-	TRBJ2-7	13	TRBV28	-	TGTGCCAGCAGTATAGGGACCTCCTACGAGCAGTACTTC	CASSIGTSYEQYF
TRBD2	TRBJ2-1	16	TRBV7-9	-	TGTGCCAGCAGCCACCGGGGGCTAGCGGGAGTTAATGAGCAGTTCTTC	CASSHRGLAGVNEQFF
TRBD2	TRBJ2-7	14	TRBV28	-	TGTGCCAGCAGTAAAGCGGGAGGGCCCTACGAGCAGTACTTC	CASSKAGGPYEQYF
-	TRBJ2-3	12	TRBV29-1	once	TGCAGCGTGCTGCCTGGGACAGATACGCAGTATTTT	CSVLPGTDTQYF
-	TRBJ2-3	12	TRBV9	-	TGTGCCAGCAGCAGGAGTTCAGATACGCAGTATTTT	CASSRSSDTQYF
-	TRBJ2-7	17	TRBV7-2	-	TGTGCCAGCAGCTTATTCGGCGGGTTGACTTTAATCGGCGAGCAGTACTTC	CASSLFGGLTLIGEQYF
-	TRBJ1-2	12	TRBV14	-	TGTGCCAGCAGCCAAGATCGGCGGGGCTACACCTTC	CASSQDRRGYTF
-	TRBJ1-5	15	TRBV27	-	TGTGCCAGCAGTTACAAGCCCGGGGCCCCCCAGCCCCAGCATTTT	CASSYKPGAPQPQHF
-	TRBJ1-1	14	TRBV19	-	TGTGCCAGTAGTTCCTCCCATGGGAACACTGAAGCTTTCTTT	CASSSSHGNTEAFF